This record looks at one T cell receptor (beta chain) sequence and its context. As processed by the authors: Counts of nucleated cells, estimated from reference gene primer amplification, were obtained. Assay: immunoSEQ multiplex PCR; the TCRdb copy retains only in-frame clones and omits some. V, J and clone size are taken as reported in that table, and D and trimming were inferred from the DNA itself. This table holds approximately 310,000 clones, 80% to 90% found once. Cohorts were determined from participant-reported clinical history. The CDR3 contains 12 residues. Trimming pared 1 base from V and 8 bases from J, leaving 9 bases between. Germline lookup yields CDR1 SGHRS and CDR2 YFSETQ. These data originate in a study of blood T cell repertoires in COVID-19. For the study at large: In each case, the material was cDNA or gDNA derived from T cells, B-cell-depleted T cells, or PBMCs.

The clonotype comes from a man aged 30-40 years who had recovered from COVID-19. Sequencing used PBMCs or T cells enriched from blood (not recorded which). The chain uses TRBV5-1 and TRBJ1-2; D is undetermined. CDR3 sequence (DNA): TGCGCCAGCAGCTTGAGTTTTGGCGGCTACACCTTC. Its protein product is CASSLSFGGYTF.